Each of the 26 T cell receptor beta chains below was sequenced from the same sample in a study of T-cell reconstitution after alpha-beta-depleted transplantation in children. Preparing the TCRbeta library involved the use of unique molecular identifiers. TCRdb analysed the PCR reads with MiXCR anew, one entry per CDR3 protein. The sample shows about 420,000 distinct CDR3 sequences, roughly 16% of them seen only once. The material sequenced was PBMCs, mostly from graft donor cells, taken 360 days after TCRalphabeta/CD19-depleted stem cell transplant. These receptors were obtained from a boy in the first two years of life who had a stem cell transplant for Wiskott-Aldrich syndrome, so the T cells may come from the graft donor.

This clonotype was counted a few times. V gene TRBV10-3 combines with J gene TRBJ2-5; no reliable D call. Trimming cost V 3 bases and J 5 bases, with 16 bases left between them. Germline-derived CDR1 and CDR2 are ENHRY and SYGVKD. This CDR3 is 15 amino acids long. The CDR3: CAISDRNRRPETQYF. CDR3 coding DNA: TGTGCCATCAGTGACCGGAACCGCCGCCCGGAGACCCAGTACTTC.

The chain joins TRBV5-1 to TRBJ2-7; 7 nucleotides line up with TRBD1. Germline V gene data show CDR1 as SGHRS and CDR2 as YFSETQ. V shed 4 bases, J shed 3 bases, and the junction held 22 bases outside the gene matches. The CDR3 has 19 residues. The CDR3 reads CASSPVTDRVRPKGYEQYF. The CDR3 DNA reads as TGCGCCAGCAGCCCGGTGACCGACAGGGTAAGACCTAAGGGCTACGAGCAGTACTTC.

J is TRBJ2-1 and V is TRBV6-1; 11 nucleotides line up with TRBD2. This CDR3 comprises 15 residues. V was clipped by 7 bases and J by 4 bases; unmatched bases: 6. Germline V lookup: CDR1 MNHNS, CDR2 SASEGT. CDR3 region: CASTIAGGHYNEQFF. CDR3 in DNA: TGTGCCAGCACCATAGCGGGGGGGCATTACAATGAGCAGTTCTTC.

A word on this clonotype: The junction departs from the called germline gene at one end, perhaps through a read error. J is TRBJ2-4 and V is TRBV12-3 or TRBV12-4; D is unclear. This CDR3 is built from 13 residues. CDR3 nucleotide sequence: TGTGCCAGCAGTTTTACGCGTGGTAACATACAGTACTTC. It encodes CASSFTRGNIQYF.

The chain recombines TRBV6-5 with TRBJ2-3; TRBD2 agrees at 11 bases. Germline V gene sequence: CDR1 MNHEY, CDR2 SVGAGI. CDR3 size: 18 residues. Trimming removed 6 bases from V and 2 bases from J; junction bases left unmatched: 13. In DNA form, the CDR3 reads TGTGCCAGCAGAAGACTAGCGGGACCGGGTTCCATCACAGATACGCAGTATTTT. Encoded protein: CASRRLAGPGSITDTQYF.

The chain uses TRBV30 and TRBJ2-7; D unresolved. V was shortened by 3 bases and J by 7 bases, with 16 bases between the two germline ends. The CDR3 spans 13 residues. In germline, CDR1 is GTSNPN, CDR2 SVGIG (reference sequence). CDR3 DNA: TGTGCCTGGAGGTTCCGTACAACCGGAGAGCAGTACTTC. Its translation is CAWRFRTTGEQYF.

This clonotype has more than one count but fewer than ten. The chain is built from TRBV11-2 and TRBJ1-1; D gene ambiguous. The CDR3 is 14 residues long. The V end was cut by 3 bases, the J end by 2 bases, with 10 bases between. Germline V lookup: CDR1 SGHAT, CDR2 FQNNGV. This CDR3 is CASSLGTSNTEAFF. For the CDR3, the DNA is TGTGCCAGCAGCTTGGGCACCAGCAACACTGAAGCTTTCTTT.

This clonotype was counted at least ten times. V and J are TRBV11-2 and TRBJ2-5; D tentatively reads TRBD1 or TRBD2 (5 bases each). The germline CDR1 and CDR2 sequences are SGHAT and FQNNGV. With 4 bases removed from V and 1 base from J, the gap between germline ends came to 13 bases. The CDR3 is made up of 15 amino acids. DNA for the CDR3: TGTGCCAGCAGCTATCACGACGGGACCCAAGAGACCCAGTACTTC. This codes for CASSYHDGTQETQYF.

The chain couples TRBV4-1 to TRBJ2-6; TRBD1 agrees at 8 bases. CDR3 length: 18 amino acids. The J segment lost 4 bases and the V segment lost 6 bases, leaving 14 bases of the junction unmatched. Germline loops: CDR1 MGHRA, CDR2 YSYEKL. CDR3 bases: TGCGCCAGCAGGTCCGGGAACAGGGGGTCGGCAGGGGCCAACGTCCTGACTTTC. Translation: CASRSGNRGSAGANVLTF.

The rearrangement links TRBV5-1 to TRBJ2-5; 9 bases are shared with TRBD2. Germline CDR1 is SGHRS and CDR2 is YFSETQ. The CDR3 sequence is 14 residues long. Germline trimming cut 4 bases from V and 5 bases from J; bases unmatched to any gene: 6. As DNA, the CDR3 is TGCGCCAGCAGCCCGGGACTAGCAAGGGAGACCCAGTACTTC. Amino acid sequence: CASSPGLARETQYF.

This clonotype was recorded a few times. The chain combines TRBV29-1 with TRBJ2-1, with D possibly matching TRBD2 (7 bases). The V and J ends lost 5 bases and 6 bases respectively, with 23 bases between them. CDR1 is SQVTM and CDR2 is ANQGSEA in the germline V gene. The CDR3 loop spans 16 amino acids. The CDR3 bases are TGCAGCGTTCACGGACAGAGGACTAGTCCGTTCAATGAGCAGTTCTTC. It is translated as CSVHGQRTSPFNEQFF.

This chain joins TRBV5-1 and TRBJ2-1, with 9 bases lining up with TRBD1. This CDR3 has 17 residues. The germline gives CDR1 SGHRS, CDR2 YFSETQ. After removal of 3 bases from V and 6 bases from J, the junction contained 13 bases not matched to a gene. The CDR3 coding sequence is TGCGCCAGCAGCTCCACCATCGGGACAGGGTATGCCAATGAGCAGTTCTTC. This codes for CASSSTIGTGYANEQFF.

This chain uses TRBV12-3 or TRBV12-4 with TRBJ2-3; 14 bases align to TRBD2. V shed 3 bases and J 9 bases; nucleotides not matched to a gene: 20. This CDR3 region has 20 residues. The CDR3 DNA reads TGTGCCAGCAGTTTTTCCCCGACTAGCGGGAGGGCCCGGACTTTTTTAACGCAGTATTTT. Translation gives CASSFSPTSGRARTFLTQYF.

This clonotype was observed a few times. This rearrangement joins TRBV12-3 or TRBV12-4 to TRBJ2-3, with TRBD1 as a possible D gene (6 bases). CDR3 length: 12 residues. V lost 6 bases and J lost 11, with 15 bases in between. The CDR3 bases are TGTGCCAGCAGGCCCCCGGACAGAAAGCAGTATTTT. It specifies CASRPPDRKQYF.

The rearrangement uses TRBV29-1 and TRBJ2-2, with D maybe TRBD1 (9 bases). CDR3 length: 17 residues. V lost 0 bases and J lost 1, with 15 bases in between. Germline CDR1 reads SQVTM; CDR2 reads ANQGSEA. The CDR3 bases are TGCAGCGTTGAAGATCGGGGGGGACAGGGGAACACCGGGGAGCTGTTTTTT. This encodes CSVEDRGGQGNTGELFF.

This clonotype came up many times. The V call is TRBV11-2, the J call TRBJ2-1; D perhaps matches TRBD2 (5 bases). V dropped 5 bases and J dropped 2 bases, with 13 bases sitting between them. The CDR3 is 15 amino acids. The germline gives CDR1 SGHAT, CDR2 FQNNGV. Written as DNA, the CDR3 is TGTGCCAGCAGCAGGACGCTAGCCACCTACAATGAGCAGTTCTTC. Residues: CASSRTLATYNEQFF.

The chain joins TRBV9 to TRBJ1-4; D might be TRBD1 (5 bases). CDR1 and CDR2 from the germline V gene are SGDLS and YYNGEE. The CDR3 spans 15 residues. V was shortened by 6 bases and J by 8 bases, with 20 bases between the two germline ends. This CDR3 is CASTYGTKSGEKLFF. CDR3 DNA: TGTGCCAGCACGTACGGGACGAAATCGGGCGAAAAACTGTTTTTT. The variable domain in full, completed from reference TRBV9 and TRBJ1-4, reads DSGVTQTPKHLITATGQRVTLRCSPRSGDLSVYWYQQSLDQGLQFLIQYYNGEERAKGNILERFSAQQFPDLHSELNLSSLELGDSALYFCASTYGTKSGEKLFFGSGTQLSVL.

This clonotype was counted between two and nine times. This sequence joins TRBV7-9 and TRBJ2-5; tentatively, D is TRBD1 or TRBD2 (5 bases each). Trimming took off 4 bases at V and 2 bases at J, with 14 bases between the two ends. The germline gives CDR1 SEHNR, CDR2 FQNEAQ (reference sequence). The CDR3 runs 15 residues. The CDR3 DNA is TGTGCCAGCAGCTCCGGGACCAGGCAACAAGAGACCCAGTACTTC. Protein: CASSSGTRQQETQYF.

The J gene is TRBJ2-7, the V gene TRBV5-6; perhaps TRBD2 as D (6 bases). The CDR3 is made up of 15 amino acids. V gave up 5 bases and J gave up 4 bases, with 19 bases separating them. The V gene's germline CDR1 is SGHDT and CDR2 YYEEEE. This CDR3 reads CASSFRGTGSYEQYF. CDR3 coding DNA: TGTGCCAGCAGTTTCCGGGGGACCGGTTCTTACGAGCAGTACTTC.

This clonotype occurred many times. V and J are TRBV12-3 or TRBV12-4 and TRBJ2-7; D perhaps matches TRBD1 (6 bases). V gave up 4 bases and J gave up 4 bases, with 11 bases separating them. The CDR3 has 13 amino acids. The CDR3 DNA sequence: TGTGCCAGCAGTTGGGGCAGGGGATACGAGCAGTACTTC. It yields the protein CASSWGRGYEQYF.

This chain uses TRBV20-1 with TRBJ2-4; D may be TRBD2 (6 bases). From germline, CDR1 is DFQATT and CDR2 SNEGSKA (reference sequence). The germline V and J ends were trimmed by 5 bases and 0 bases, with 14 bases remaining between them. CDR3 size: 15 residues. CDR3 residues: CSAPGTVIAKNIQYF. The CDR3, as DNA: TGCAGTGCTCCCGGGACTGTAATAGCCAAAAACATTCAGTACTTC.

The CDR3 protein is CASSLSSRLYGYTF. CDR3 DNA: TGTGCCAGCAGTTTATCAAGTAGGCTCTATGGCTACACCTTC. V and J are TRBV27 and TRBJ1-2; D gene ambiguous. CDR3 length: 14 residues. The V end lost 0 bases, the J end lost 4 bases, and 9 bases lay between the germline ends. The germline V gene has CDR1 MNHEY and CDR2 SMNVEV (reference sequence).

The chain couples TRBV4-1 to TRBJ2-5, with a weak D call TRBD2 (7 bases). This CDR3 has 16 amino acids. Germline V gene data show CDR1 as MGHRA and CDR2 as YSYEKL. Deletions cut 2 bases from V and 5 bases from J, with 18 bases between. The CDR3 reads CASSQYVRGAGETQYF. The CDR3 DNA reads TGCGCCAGCAGCCAATATGTCCGGGGGGCGGGGGAGACCCAGTACTTC.

This clonotype came up a few times. The rearrangement uses TRBV15 and TRBJ2-7; D may be TRBD2 (6 bases). The V end was cut by 0 bases, the J end by 5 bases, with 17 bases between. The germline V gene has CDR1 LNHNV and CDR2 YYDKDF (reference sequence). The CDR3 runs to 16 residues. The DNA for the CDR3 is TGTGCCACCAGCAGAGATCGGGGGTTTCCCGAGGACGAGCAGTACTTC. Its translation is CATSRDRGFPEDEQYF.

The genes are TRBV12-3 or TRBV12-4 and TRBJ1-4; TRBD1 might be the D (6 bases). Trimming cost V 3 bases and J 5 bases, with 13 bases left between them. The CDR3 totals 15 residues. CDR3 sequence: CASSFGQPGNEKLFF. CDR3 bases: TGTGCCAGCAGTTTCGGACAGCCCGGGAATGAAAAACTGTTTTTT.

This clonotype was seen more than once but under ten times. This chain links TRBV12-3 or TRBV12-4 with TRBJ2-1; D possibly corresponds to TRBD2 (6 bases). The CDR3 contains 15 residues. V lost 5 bases to trimming and J lost 5 bases, with 16 bases between them. CDR3 loop: CASSHRDLAHNEQFF. The CDR3 DNA reads TGTGCCAGCAGTCACCGGGACTTAGCCCACAATGAGCAGTTCTTC.